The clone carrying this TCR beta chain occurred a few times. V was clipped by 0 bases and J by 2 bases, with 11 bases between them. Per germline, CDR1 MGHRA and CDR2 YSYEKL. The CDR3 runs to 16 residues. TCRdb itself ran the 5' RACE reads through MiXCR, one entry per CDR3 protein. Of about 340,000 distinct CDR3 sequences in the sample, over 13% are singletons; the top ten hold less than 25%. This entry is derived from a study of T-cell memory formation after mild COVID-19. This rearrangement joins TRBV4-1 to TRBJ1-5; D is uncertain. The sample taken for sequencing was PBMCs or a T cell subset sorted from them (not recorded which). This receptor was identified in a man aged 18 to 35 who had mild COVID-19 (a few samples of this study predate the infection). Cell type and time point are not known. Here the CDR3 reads CASSQDGGFGNQPQHF. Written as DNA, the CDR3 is TGCGCCAGCAGCCAAGATGGCGGGTTTGGCAATCAGCCCCAGCATTTT.